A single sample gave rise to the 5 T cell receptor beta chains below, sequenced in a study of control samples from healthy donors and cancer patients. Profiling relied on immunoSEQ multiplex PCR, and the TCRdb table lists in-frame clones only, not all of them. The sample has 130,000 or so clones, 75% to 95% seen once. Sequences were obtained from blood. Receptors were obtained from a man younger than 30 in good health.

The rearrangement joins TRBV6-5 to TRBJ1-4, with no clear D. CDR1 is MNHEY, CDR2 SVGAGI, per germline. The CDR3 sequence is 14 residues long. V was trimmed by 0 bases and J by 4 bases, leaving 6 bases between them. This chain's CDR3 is CASSYSMSNEKLFF. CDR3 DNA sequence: TGTGCCAGCAGTTACTCGATGAGTAATGAAAAACTGTTTTTT.

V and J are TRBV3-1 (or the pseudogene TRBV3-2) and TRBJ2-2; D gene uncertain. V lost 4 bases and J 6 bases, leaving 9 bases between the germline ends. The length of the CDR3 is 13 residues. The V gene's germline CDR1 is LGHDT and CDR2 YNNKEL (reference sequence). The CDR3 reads CASSLIKAGELFF. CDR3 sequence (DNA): TGTGCCAGCAGCCTAATAAAAGCCGGGGAGCTGTTTTTT.

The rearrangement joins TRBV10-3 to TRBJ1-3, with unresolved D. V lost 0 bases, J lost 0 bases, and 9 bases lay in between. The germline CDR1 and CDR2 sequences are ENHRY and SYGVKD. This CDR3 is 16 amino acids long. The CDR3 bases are TGTGCCATCAGTGAGTCGGAGGTGCTCTCTGGAAACACCATATATTTT. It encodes CAISESEVLSGNTIYF.

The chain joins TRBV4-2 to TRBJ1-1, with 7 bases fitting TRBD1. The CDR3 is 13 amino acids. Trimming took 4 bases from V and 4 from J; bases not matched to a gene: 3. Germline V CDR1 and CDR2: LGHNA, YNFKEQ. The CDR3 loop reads CASSPYRGTEAFF. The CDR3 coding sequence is TGTGCCAGCAGCCCGTACAGGGGCACTGAAGCTTTCTTT.

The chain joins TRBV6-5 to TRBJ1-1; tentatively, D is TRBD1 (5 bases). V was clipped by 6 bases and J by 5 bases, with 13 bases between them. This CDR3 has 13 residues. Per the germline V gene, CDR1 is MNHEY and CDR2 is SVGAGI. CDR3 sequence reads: CASRATGGTEAFF. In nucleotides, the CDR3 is TGTGCCAGCAGAGCTACCGGGGGTACTGAAGCTTTCTTT.